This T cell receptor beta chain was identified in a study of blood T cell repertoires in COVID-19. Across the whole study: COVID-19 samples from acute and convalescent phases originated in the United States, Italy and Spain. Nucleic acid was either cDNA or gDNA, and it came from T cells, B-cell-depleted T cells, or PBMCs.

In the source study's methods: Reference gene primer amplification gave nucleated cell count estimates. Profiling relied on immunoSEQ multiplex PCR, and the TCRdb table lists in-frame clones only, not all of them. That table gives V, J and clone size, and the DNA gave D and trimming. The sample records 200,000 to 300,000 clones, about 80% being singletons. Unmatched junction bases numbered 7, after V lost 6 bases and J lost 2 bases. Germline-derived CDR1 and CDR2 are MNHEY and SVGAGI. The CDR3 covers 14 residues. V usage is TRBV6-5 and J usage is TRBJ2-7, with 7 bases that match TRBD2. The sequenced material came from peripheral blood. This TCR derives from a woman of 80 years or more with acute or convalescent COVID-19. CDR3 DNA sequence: TGTGCCAGCAGATCGGGAGGCTCTCCCTACGAGCAGTACTTC. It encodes CASRSGGSPYEQYF.